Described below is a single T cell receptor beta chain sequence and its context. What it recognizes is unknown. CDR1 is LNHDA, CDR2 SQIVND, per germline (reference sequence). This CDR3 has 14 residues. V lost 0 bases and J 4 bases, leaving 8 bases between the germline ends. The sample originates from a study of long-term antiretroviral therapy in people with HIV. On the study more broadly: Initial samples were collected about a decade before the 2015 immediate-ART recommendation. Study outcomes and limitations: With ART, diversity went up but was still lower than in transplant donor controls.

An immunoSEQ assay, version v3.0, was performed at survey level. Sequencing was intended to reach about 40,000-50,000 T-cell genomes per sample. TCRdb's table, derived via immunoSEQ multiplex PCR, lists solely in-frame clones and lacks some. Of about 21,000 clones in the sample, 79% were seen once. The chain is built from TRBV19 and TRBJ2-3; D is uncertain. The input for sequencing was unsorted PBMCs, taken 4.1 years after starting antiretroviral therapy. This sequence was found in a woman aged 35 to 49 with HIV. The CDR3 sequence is CASSIEGPPDTQYF. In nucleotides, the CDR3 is TGTGCCAGTAGTATAGAGGGTCCTCCAGATACGCAGTATTTT.